This is a list of T cell receptor beta chains from one sample in a study of tumor-infiltrating lymphocytes in localized non-small cell lung cancer. Clones were read by immunoSEQ multiplex PCR, and TCRdb kept only the in-frame ones, dropping some. The sample holds about 12,000 clones; about nine tenths are singletons and the top ten take 8.5% to 10%. The sample consisted of lung tumor tissue. The receptors here all came from a human donor with non-small cell lung cancer. Each CDR3 is given with its conserved first and last residue. Each record gives: J gene, clone size, D gene, V gene, CDR3 protein, CDR3 DNA. The D gene is left open where the match is weak. Expanded clones get a size class; other rows say once, few or many, or leave the size out.

TRBJ2-2	.	.	TRBV19	CASSIRQGLTGELFF	TGTGCCAGTAGTATTCGTCAGGGTTTGACCGGGGAGCTGTTTTTT
TRBJ1-1	.	.	TRBV30	CAWSPTRFGAFF	TGTGCCTGGAGTCCGACCCGTTTTGGGGCTTTCTTT
TRBJ2-7	once	.	TRBV7-6	CASSLEDGYEQYF	TGTGCCAGCAGCTTAGAGGACGGGTACGAGCAGTACTTC
TRBJ1-4	.	.	TRBV28	CASSAGKEKLFF	TGTGCCAGCAGCGCAGGGAAAGAAAAACTGTTTTTT
TRBJ1-2	.	TRBD1	TRBV4-1	CASSHRGQGGYAYTF	TGCGCCAGCAGCCATAGGGGACAGGGAGGATATGCCTACACCTTC
TRBJ1-1	.	TRBD1	TRBV6-5	CASSYSTLTGGKAFF	TGTGCCAGCAGTTACTCGACCCTTACAGGGGGAAAAGCTTTCTTT
TRBJ2-5	.	TRBD2	TRBV28	CASSFGTSGRAPGTQYF	TGTGCCAGCAGTTTCGGGACTAGCGGGAGGGCTCCGGGGACCCAGTACTTC
TRBJ2-2	once	.	TRBV21-1	CASSRSQPLGAGELFF	TGTGCCAGCAGCAGATCCCAACCCTTAGGGGCCGGGGAGCTGTTTTTT
TRBJ2-1	.	TRBD2	TRBV13	CASSFRTSGTGNEQFF	TGTGCCAGCAGCTTTCGGACTAGCGGGACGGGGAATGAGCAGTTCTTC
TRBJ2-5	.	TRBD1	TRBV28	CASSLGSQGVRETQYF	TGTGCCAGCAGTTTAGGGTCGCAGGGGGTAAGAGAGACCCAGTACTTC
TRBJ2-7	medium-sized	TRBD2	TRBV29-1	CSVWTSGRRLGEQYF	TGCAGCGTTTGGACTAGCGGGAGGCGCCTCGGAGAGCAGTACTTC
TRBJ2-4	.	.	TRBV4-1	CASSRTLAGAKNIQYF	TGCGCCAGCAGCCGTACACTAGCAGGTGCCAAAAACATTCAGTACTTC
TRBJ1-2	.	.	TRBV27	CASSLTGTRGYTF	TGTGCCAGCAGTCTGACAGGTACCCGGGGCTACACCTTC
TRBJ1-1	.	.	TRBV19	CATQGAGQANTEAFF	TGTGCCACCCAAGGAGCAGGGCAGGCGAACACTGAAGCTTTCTTT
TRBJ2-5	.	TRBD1	TRBV2	CASRWGQIKQETQYF	TGTGCCAGCAGATGGGGACAGATAAAGCAAGAGACCCAGTACTTC
TRBJ2-5	once	TRBD1	TRBV7-8	CASSLNRGRGETQYF	TGTGCCAGCAGCCTCAACAGGGGAAGGGGAGAGACCCAGTACTTC
TRBJ2-2	.	TRBD2	TRBV6-1	CATAGLAGAAGELFF	TGTGCCACCGCGGGACTAGCGGGAGCGGCCGGGGAGCTGTTTTTT
TRBJ1-2	.	.	TRBV28	CASSLLSGSYGYTF	TGTGCCAGCAGTTTATTGTCGGGTTCCTATGGCTACACCTTC
TRBJ2-7	.	.	TRBV21-1	CASSISGIFYEQYF	TGTGCCAGCAGCATTAGCGGGATTTTCTACGAGCAGTACTTC
TRBJ1-2	.	.	TRBV29-1	CSVGTSNYGYTF	TGCAGCGTTGGGACATCTAACTATGGCTACACCTTC
TRBJ2-1	.	.	TRBV28	CASSSLELNEQFF	TGTGCCAGCAGTTCGCTCGAGTTGAATGAGCAGTTCTTC
TRBJ2-3	few	.	TRBV7-9	CASSHPPADTQYF	TGTGCCAGCAGCCACCCCCCAGCAGATACGCAGTATTTT
TRBJ2-6	.	TRBD1	TRBV28	CASSPEGTGRGSGANVLTF	TGTGCCAGCAGCCCAGAAGGGACAGGGAGGGGTTCTGGGGCCAACGTCCTGACTTTC
TRBJ2-4	.	TRBD1	TRBV7-9	CASSLRPGGDKNIQYF	TGTGCCAGCAGCTTACGCCCAGGGGGCGACAAAAACATTCAGTACTTC
TRBJ1-3	.	.	TRBV29-1	CSVEGGGGNTIYF	TGCAGCGTTGAGGGGGGAGGTGGAAACACCATATATTTT
TRBJ1-2	.	.	TRBV19	CASSFSLGEGYTF	TGTGCCAGTAGTTTCTCACTCGGAGAGGGCTACACCTTC
TRBJ2-3	.	.	TRBV1	CTSSHGDRDTDTQYF	TGCACCAGCAGCCACGGAGACAGGGACACAGATACGCAGTATTTT
TRBJ1-5	.	TRBD1	TRBV6-5	CASRPKSGGWEPQHF	TGTGCCAGCAGGCCGAAATCAGGGGGCTGGGAGCCCCAGCATTTT
TRBJ1-4	.	TRBD1	TRBV19	CASSILGTGASTNEKLFF	TGTGCCAGTAGTATCCTGGGGACAGGGGCCTCAACTAATGAAAAACTGTTTTTT